This TCR beta chain was profiled in a study of regulatory T cells in long-lasting Graves disease. Investigators prepared the TCR beta libraries by applying iRepertoire HTBI primers and Arm-PCR of CDR3 regions. TCRdb fed the multiplex PCR reads into MiXCR, producing one record per CDR3 protein. The repertoire holds 400,000 to 550,000 distinct CDR3 sequences, with about 16% as singletons. Regarding time point: newly diagnosed GD, antithyroid drugs for less than 3 months. PBMCs provided the RNA from which the TCR library was made. Overall study results and limits: TRBV28 was favored in persistent disease, as were TRBJ1-2 and TRBJ2-5.

J lost 7 bases, V lost 2 bases, and 4 bases had no gene match. The CDR3 covers 15 residues. CDR1 and CDR2 (germline): MGHRA, YSYEKL. This clonotype was found once. Its antigen remains unknown. This sample was shared with a second study, whose subject was T cells in Graves' hyperthyroidism and ophthalmopathy. As that report states: In patients aged 18 to 65, hyperthyroidism was newly diagnosed, with duration under 2 months.

This sequence was found in a woman in her twenties or thirties with Graves disease. J is TRBJ2-1 and V is TRBV4-1; 11 bases match TRBD2. The sample was peripheral blood mononuclear cells (PBMCs), taken at new diagnosis, from a patient treated with antithyroid drugs. CDR3 DNA: TGCGCCAGCAGCCAAAATAGACTAGCGGGAAATGAGCAGTTCTTC. Residues: CASSQNRLAGNEQFF.